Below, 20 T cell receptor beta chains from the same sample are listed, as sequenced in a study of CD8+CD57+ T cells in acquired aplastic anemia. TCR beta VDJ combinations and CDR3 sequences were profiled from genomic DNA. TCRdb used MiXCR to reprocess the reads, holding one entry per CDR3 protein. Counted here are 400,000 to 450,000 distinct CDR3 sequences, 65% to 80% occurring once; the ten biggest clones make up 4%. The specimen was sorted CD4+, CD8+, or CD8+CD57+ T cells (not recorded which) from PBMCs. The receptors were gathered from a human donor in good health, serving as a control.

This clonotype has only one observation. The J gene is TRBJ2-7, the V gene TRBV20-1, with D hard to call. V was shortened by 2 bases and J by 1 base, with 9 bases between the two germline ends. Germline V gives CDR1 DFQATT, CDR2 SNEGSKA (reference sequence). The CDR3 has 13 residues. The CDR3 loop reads CSARPPGSYEQYF. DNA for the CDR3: TGCAGTGCTAGACCCCCGGGTTCCTACGAGCAGTACTTC.

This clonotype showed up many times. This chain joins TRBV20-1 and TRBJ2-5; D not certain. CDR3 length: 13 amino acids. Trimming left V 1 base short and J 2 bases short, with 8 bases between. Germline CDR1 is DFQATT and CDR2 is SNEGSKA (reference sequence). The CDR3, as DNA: TGCAGTGCTAGAGTATGGTCTCAAGAGACCCAGTACTTC. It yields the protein CSARVWSQETQYF.

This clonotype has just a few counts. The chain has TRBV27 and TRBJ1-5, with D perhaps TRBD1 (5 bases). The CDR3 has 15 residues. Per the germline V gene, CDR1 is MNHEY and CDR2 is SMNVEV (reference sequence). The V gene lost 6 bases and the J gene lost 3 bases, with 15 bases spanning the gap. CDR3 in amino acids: CASSRGGDLNQPQHF. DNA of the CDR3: TGTGCCAGCAGCCGGGGGGGGGACCTCAATCAGCCCCAGCATTTT.

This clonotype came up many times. The CDR3 spells CASSVIDSRGSGNTIYF. CDR3 sequence (DNA): TGTGCCAGCAGCGTCATAGACAGTAGGGGATCTGGAAACACCATATATTTT. This chain uses TRBV9 with TRBJ1-3, with a possible D match to TRBD1 (5 bases). The CDR3 consists of 17 residues. V lost 2 bases to trimming and J lost 1 base, with 16 bases between them. The germline gives CDR1 SGDLS, CDR2 YYNGEE.

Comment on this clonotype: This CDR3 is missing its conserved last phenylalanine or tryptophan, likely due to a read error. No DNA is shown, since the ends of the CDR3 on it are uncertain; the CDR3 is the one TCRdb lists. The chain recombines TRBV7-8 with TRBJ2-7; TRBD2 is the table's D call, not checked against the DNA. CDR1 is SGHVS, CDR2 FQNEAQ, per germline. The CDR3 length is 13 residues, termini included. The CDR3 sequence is CASSLGQALYEQY.

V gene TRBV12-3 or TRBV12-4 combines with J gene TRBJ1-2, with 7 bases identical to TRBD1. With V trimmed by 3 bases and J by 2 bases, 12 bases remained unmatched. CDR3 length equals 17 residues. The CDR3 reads CASSFSGQRWLNYGYTF. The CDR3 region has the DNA TGTGCCAGCAGTTTCTCGGGACAGCGCTGGTTGAACTATGGCTACACCTTC.

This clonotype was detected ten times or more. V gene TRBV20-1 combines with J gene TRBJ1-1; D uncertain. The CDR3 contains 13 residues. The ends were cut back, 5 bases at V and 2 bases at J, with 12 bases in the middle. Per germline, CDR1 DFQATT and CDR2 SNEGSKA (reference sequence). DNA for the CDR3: TGCAGTGCTCTACTTTCGAGTAACACTGAAGCTTTCTTT. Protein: CSALLSSNTEAFF.

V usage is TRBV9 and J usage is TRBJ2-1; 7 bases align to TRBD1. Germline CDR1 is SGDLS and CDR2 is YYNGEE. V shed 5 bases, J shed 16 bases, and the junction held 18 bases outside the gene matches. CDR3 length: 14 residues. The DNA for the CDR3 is TGTGCCAGCAGATTGACAGGGAACTATGGCTACACCTTCTTC. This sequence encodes CASRLTGNYGYTFF.

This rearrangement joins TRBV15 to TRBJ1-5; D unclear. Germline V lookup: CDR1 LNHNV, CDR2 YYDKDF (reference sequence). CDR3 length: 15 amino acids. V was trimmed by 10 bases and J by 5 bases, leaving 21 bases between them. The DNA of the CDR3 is TGTGCCAGTAGCAGTGGTCGACGTAGGGATCAGCCCCAGCATTTT. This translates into CASSSGRRRDQPQHF.

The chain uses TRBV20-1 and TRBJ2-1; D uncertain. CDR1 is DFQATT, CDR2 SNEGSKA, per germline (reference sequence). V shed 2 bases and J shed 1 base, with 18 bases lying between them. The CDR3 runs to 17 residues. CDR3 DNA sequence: TGCAGTGCTAGACTGCCAGCGCAGGCTAAATCCTACAATGAGCAGTTCTTC. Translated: CSARLPAQAKSYNEQFF.

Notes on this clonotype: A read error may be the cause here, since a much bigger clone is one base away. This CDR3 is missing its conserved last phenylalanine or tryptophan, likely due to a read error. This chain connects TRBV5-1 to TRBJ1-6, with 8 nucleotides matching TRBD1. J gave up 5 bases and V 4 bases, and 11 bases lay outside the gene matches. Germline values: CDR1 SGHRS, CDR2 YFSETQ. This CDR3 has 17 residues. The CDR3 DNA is TGCGCCAGCAGCGACCAAATTGGACAGGGTCATAATTCACCCCTCCACTCT. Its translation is CASSDQIGQGHNSPLHS.

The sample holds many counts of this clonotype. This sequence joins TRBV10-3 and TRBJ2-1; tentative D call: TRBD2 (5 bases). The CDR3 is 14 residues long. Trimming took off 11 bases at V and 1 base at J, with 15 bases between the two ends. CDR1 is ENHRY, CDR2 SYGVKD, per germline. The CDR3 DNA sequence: TGTGCCGTCCGGAGCAGAGGGTCCTACAATGAGCAGTTCTTC. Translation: CAVRSRGSYNEQFF.

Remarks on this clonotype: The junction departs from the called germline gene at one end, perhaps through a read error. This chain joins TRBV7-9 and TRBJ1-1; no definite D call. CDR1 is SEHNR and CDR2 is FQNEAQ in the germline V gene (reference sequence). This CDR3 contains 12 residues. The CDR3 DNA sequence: TGTGCCAGCAGTAAAGGGTTAAATACGGAGTATTTT. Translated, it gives CASSKGLNTEYF.

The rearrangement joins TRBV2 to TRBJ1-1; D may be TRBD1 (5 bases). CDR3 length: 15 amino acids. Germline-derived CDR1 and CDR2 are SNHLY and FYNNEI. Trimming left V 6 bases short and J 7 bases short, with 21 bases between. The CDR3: CASSQASRGSNEAFF. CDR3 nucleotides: TGTGCCAGCAGCCAAGCCAGTAGGGGCTCCAATGAAGCTTTCTTT.

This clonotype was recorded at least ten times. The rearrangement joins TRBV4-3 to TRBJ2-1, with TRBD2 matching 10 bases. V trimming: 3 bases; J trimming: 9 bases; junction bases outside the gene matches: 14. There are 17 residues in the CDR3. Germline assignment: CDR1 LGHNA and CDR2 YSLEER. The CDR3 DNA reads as TGCGCCAGCAGCCACGTAAAAATAGCGGGGGGATTCGGTGAGCAGTTCTTC. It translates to CASSHVKIAGGFGEQFF.

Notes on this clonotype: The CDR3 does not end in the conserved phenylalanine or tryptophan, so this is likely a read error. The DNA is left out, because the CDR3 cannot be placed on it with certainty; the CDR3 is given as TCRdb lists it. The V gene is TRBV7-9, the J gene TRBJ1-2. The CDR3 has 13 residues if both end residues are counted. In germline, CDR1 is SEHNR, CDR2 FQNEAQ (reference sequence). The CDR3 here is CASRQTSGGDDTY.

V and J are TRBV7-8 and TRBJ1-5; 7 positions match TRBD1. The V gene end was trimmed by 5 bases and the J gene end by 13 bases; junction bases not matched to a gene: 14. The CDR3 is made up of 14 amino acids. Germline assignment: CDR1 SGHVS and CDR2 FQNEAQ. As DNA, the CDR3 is TGTGCCAGCAGCCCCTTTGAGAGGGGGCGGCGACAGCATTTT. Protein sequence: CASSPFERGRRQHF.

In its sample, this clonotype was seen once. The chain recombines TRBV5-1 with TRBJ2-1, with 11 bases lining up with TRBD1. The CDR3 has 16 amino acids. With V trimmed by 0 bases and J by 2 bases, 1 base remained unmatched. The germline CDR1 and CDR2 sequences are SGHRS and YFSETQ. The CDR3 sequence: CASSLAGQGAYNEQFF. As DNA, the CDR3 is TGCGCCAGCAGCTTGGCGGGACAGGGGGCCTACAATGAGCAGTTCTTC.

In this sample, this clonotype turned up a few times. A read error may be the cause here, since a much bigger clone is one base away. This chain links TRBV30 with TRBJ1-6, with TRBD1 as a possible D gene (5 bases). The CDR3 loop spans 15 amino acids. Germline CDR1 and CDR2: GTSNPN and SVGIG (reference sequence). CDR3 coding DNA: TGTGCCTGGAGTGTACGGCCAGGGAGGAATTCACCCCCCCACTTT. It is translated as CAWSVRPGRNSPPHF.

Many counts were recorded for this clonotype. CDR3 residues: CASSITYMGADDQPQHF. In nucleotides, the CDR3 is TGTGCCAGTAGTATTACCTATATGGGGGCGGACGATCAGCCCCAGCATTTT. J is TRBJ1-5 and V is TRBV19; tentatively, D is TRBD1 (6 bases). The length of the CDR3 is 17 residues. Deletions cut 3 bases from V and 5 bases from J, with 20 bases between. The germline V gene encodes CDR1 LNHDA and CDR2 SQIVND (reference sequence).